These T cell receptor beta chains were read from a single sample in a study of PD-L1 blockade in urothelial cancer. Data came from immunoSEQ multiplex PCR; TCRdb stores just in-frame clones and leaves some out. The sample lists about 72,000 clones, 84% occurring once. The source was PBMCs, collected around atezolizumab (anti-PD-L1) treatment. All receptors derive from a man aged 65 to 85 with urothelial cancer. CDR3s include the opening cysteine and the closing phenylalanine or tryptophan. A D gene is named only where the DNA matches it firmly. The size entry is marked missing in some rows and otherwise reads once, few, many or a size class.

D,size,V,J,CDR3,DNA
TRBD1,.,TRBV5-5,TRBJ1-4,CASSFSGTGGEKLFF,TGTGCCAGCAGCTTCTCCGGGACAGGGGGGGAAAAACTGTTTTTT
TRBD2,.,TRBV5-6,TRBJ2-3,CASSPGLGTQYF,TGTGCCAGCAGCCCCGGACTAGGAACGCAGTATTTT
TRBD1,.,TRBV30,TRBJ1-4,CAGTGGAREKLFF,TGTGCCGGGACAGGGGGCGCGAGGGAAAAACTGTTTTTT
TRBD2,.,TRBV4-1,TRBJ2-7,CASSQAGGRGAAGSRYEQYF,TGCGCCAGCAGCCAAGCGGGAGGTAGGGGTGCAGCGGGAAGTCGCTACGAGCAGTACTTC
TRBD1,.,TRBV19,TRBJ1-3,CASSRTGANGNTIYF,TGTGCCAGTAGTCGGACAGGGGCTAATGGAAACACCATATATTTT
TRBD2,.,TRBV7-9,TRBJ2-1,CASSLLRTSGSDEQFF,TGTGCCAGCAGCTTATTGAGGACTAGCGGGAGCGATGAGCAGTTCTTC
TRBD1,.,TRBV7-8,TRBJ2-3,CASSLGGQGPTSTDTQYF,TGTGCCAGCAGCTTAGGGGGACAGGGCCCCACTAGCACAGATACGCAGTATTTT
.,.,TRBV5-4,TRBJ1-1,CASRLGGGVAEAFF,TGTGCCAGCAGGCTGGGCGGAGGGGTTGCTGAAGCTTTCTTT
.,.,TRBV5-8,TRBJ1-5,CASTAAGLWPQHF,TGTGCCAGCACCGCGGCGGGGCTTTGGCCCCAGCATTTT
TRBD2,few,TRBV23-1,TRBJ2-6,CASSQSRGSGANVLTF,TGCGCCAGCAGTCAATCGCGGGGGTCTGGGGCCAACGTCCTGACTTTC
.,.,TRBV9,TRBJ2-7,CASSVGPDTTPYEQYF,TGTGCCAGCAGCGTAGGCCCCGACACAACTCCCTACGAGCAGTACTTC
.,few,TRBV28,TRBJ2-7,CASSLSSRGEQYF,TGTGCCAGCAGTTTAAGTTCCCGGGGCGAGCAGTACTTC
TRBD2,.,TRBV4-2,TRBJ2-6,CASSPAGWPTSGSRYSGANVLTF,TGTGCCAGCAGCCCCGCAGGTTGGCCGACTAGCGGGAGCCGATACTCTGGGGCCAACGTCCTGACTTTC
TRBD2,.,TRBV29-1,TRBJ2-2,CSVWGGKNTGELFF,TGCAGCGTTTGGGGGGGTAAGAACACCGGGGAGCTGTTTTTT
TRBD2,.,TRBV7-6,TRBJ2-1,CASSLRPGSGTYNEQFF,TGTGCCAGCAGCCTACGTCCGGGTAGCGGGACCTACAATGAGCAGTTCTTC
TRBD2,.,TRBV5-1,TRBJ2-1,CASSRGLAEDNEQFF,TGCGCCAGCAGCCGGGGACTAGCGGAGGACAATGAGCAGTTCTTC
.,once,TRBV7-2,TRBJ2-2,CASSSTPGSPNTGELFF,TGTGCCAGCAGCTCGACCCCCGGGTCACCGAACACCGGGGAGCTGTTTTTT
.,once,TRBV9,TRBJ2-3,CASSQREGSFTDTQYF,TGTGCCAGCAGCCAGCGAGAGGGCTCGTTCACAGATACGCAGTATTTT
.,.,TRBV4-1,TRBJ1-1,CASSHPLNTEAFF,TGCGCCAGCAGCCATCCTCTTAACACTGAAGCTTTCTTT
TRBD1,.,TRBV6-5,TRBJ2-7,CASRGNRGLSEQYF,TGTGCCAGCAGGGGAAACAGGGGATTGTCAGAGCAGTACTTC
.,medium-sized,TRBV14,TRBJ1-2,CASSRSAEGFYGYTF,TGTGCCAGCAGCCGTTCCGCTGAGGGATTCTATGGCTACACCTTC
.,.,TRBV28,TRBJ2-1,CASRRGGPSYNEQFF,TGTGCCAGCCGGAGGGGAGGCCCCTCCTACAATGAGCAGTTCTTC
.,.,TRBV28,TRBJ2-7,CASSAGGLEQYF,TGTGCCAGCAGTGCAGGGGGGCTCGAGCAGTACTTC
TRBD2,.,TRBV29-1,TRBJ2-1,CSVEGGLANSNEQFF,TGCAGCGTTGAAGGGGGACTAGCGAACTCCAATGAGCAGTTCTTC
.,.,TRBV28,TRBJ2-7,CASNAQPSAYEQYF,TGTGCCAGCAACGCACAGCCATCAGCCTACGAGCAGTACTTC
.,few,TRBV7-9,TRBJ1-3,CASSLVLSSGNTIYF,TGTGCCAGCAGCTTAGTTTTGAGCTCTGGAAACACCATATATTTT
.,.,TRBV27,TRBJ1-2,CAVGTDRYGYTF,TGTGCCGTTGGGACTGACCGCTATGGCTACACCTTC
.,.,TRBV5-1,TRBJ2-7,CASSLDTHSYEQYF,TGCGCCAGCAGCTTGGACACCCACTCCTACGAGCAGTACTTC
.,.,TRBV7-9,TRBJ1-5,CASSSGDSNQPQHF,TGTGCCAGCAGCTCCGGGGATAGCAATCAGCCCCAGCATTTT
TRBD1,.,TRBV18,TRBJ1-5,CASSTGENQPQHF,TGTGCCAGCTCGACAGGGGAGAATCAGCCCCAGCATTTT
.,few,TRBV6-1,TRBJ1-1,CASRHTGAEAFF,TGTGCCAGCAGACATACCGGAGCCGAAGCTTTCTTT
.,.,TRBV5-1,TRBJ2-1,CASSLGTTNSYNEQFF,TGCGCCAGCAGCTTGGGGACTACAAACTCCTACAATGAGCAGTTCTTC
TRBD1,.,TRBV28,TRBJ1-5,CASTSGGTGAQPQHF,TGTGCCAGCACCTCAGGCGGGACAGGGGCTCAGCCCCAGCATTTT
.,.,TRBV28,TRBJ2-6,CASSLGGSGANVLTF,TGTGCCAGCAGTTTAGGGGGGTCCGGGGCCAACGTCCTGACTTTC